The clone carrying this T cell receptor (beta chain) was counted ten times or more. Its cognate antigen is unknown. These data belong to a study of read filtering for tumor transcriptome and immune sequencing. The study's findings and limits: The sorted CD138-negative fraction was a mixed bone marrow immune population, not purified T cells.

Molecular barcoded adaptors covering alpha/delta and beta/gamma chains were used on 400 ng RNA. In TCRdb, the reads were re-called with MiXCR into one record per CDR3 protein. The sample records over 45,000 distinct CDR3 sequences, approximately 19% being singletons. The sequenced material came from a population of CD138-negative cells sorted from bone marrow. This sequence was found in a donor over 35 with multiple myeloma.

The CDR3 loop is CASSVEPPGELFF. The CDR3 bases are TGTGCCAGCAGCGTAGAGCCCCCCGGGGAGCTGTTTTTT. The chain combines TRBV9 with TRBJ2-2; no clear D gene. Trimming pared 0 bases from V and 6 bases from J, leaving 6 bases between. The CDR3 is 13 residues long. Looked up from germline, CDR1 is SGDLS and CDR2 is YYNGEE.